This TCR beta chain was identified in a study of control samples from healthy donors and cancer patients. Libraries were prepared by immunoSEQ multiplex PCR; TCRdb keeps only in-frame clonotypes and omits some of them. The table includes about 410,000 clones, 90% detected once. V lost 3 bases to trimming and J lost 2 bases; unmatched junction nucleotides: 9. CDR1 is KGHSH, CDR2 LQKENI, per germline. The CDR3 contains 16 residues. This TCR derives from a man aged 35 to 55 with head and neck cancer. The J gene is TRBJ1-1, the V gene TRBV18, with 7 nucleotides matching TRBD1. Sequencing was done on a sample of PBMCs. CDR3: CASSPAGGFRNTEAFF. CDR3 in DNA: TGTGCCAGCTCACCGGCAGGGGGATTTAGAAACACTGAAGCTTTCTTT.